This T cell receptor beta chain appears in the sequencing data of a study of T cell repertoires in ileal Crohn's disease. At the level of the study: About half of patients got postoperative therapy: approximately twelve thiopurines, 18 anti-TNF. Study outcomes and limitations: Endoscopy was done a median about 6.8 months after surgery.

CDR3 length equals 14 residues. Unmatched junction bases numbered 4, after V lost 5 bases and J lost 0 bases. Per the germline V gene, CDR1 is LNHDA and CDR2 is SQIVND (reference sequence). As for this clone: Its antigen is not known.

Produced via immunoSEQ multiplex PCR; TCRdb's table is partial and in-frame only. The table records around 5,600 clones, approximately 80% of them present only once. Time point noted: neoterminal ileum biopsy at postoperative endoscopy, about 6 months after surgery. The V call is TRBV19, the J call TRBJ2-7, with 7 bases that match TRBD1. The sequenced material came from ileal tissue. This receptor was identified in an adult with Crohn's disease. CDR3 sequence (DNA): TGTGCCAGTAGTCCGGGGACAGTCTCCTACGAGCAGTACTTC. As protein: CASSPGTVSYEQYF.